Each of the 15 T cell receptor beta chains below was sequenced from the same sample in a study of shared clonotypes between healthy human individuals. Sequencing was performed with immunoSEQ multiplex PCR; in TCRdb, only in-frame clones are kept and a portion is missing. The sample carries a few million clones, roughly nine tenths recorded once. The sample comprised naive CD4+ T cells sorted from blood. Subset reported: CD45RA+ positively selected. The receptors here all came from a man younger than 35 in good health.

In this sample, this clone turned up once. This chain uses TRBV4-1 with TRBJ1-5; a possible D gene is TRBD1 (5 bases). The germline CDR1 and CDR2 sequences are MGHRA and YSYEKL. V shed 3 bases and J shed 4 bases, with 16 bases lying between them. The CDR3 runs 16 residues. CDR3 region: CASSQNRLGANQPQHF. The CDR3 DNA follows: TGCGCCAGCAGCCAGAACCGGCTAGGGGCGAATCAGCCCCAGCATTTT.

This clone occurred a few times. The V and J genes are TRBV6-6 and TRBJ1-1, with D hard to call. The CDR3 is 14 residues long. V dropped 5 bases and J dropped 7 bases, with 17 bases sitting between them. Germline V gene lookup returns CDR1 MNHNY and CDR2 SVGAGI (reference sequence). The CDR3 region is CASSLTRSGGEAFF. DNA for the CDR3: TGTGCCAGCAGTCTGACAAGATCGGGAGGTGAAGCTTTCTTT.

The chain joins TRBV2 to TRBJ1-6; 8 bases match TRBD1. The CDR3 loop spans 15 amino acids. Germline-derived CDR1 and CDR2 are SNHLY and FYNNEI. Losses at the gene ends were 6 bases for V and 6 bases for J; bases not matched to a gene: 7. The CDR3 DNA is TGTGCCAGCAGCCGACGGGACAGGAGTAATTCACCCCTCCACTTT. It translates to CASSRRDRSNSPLHF.

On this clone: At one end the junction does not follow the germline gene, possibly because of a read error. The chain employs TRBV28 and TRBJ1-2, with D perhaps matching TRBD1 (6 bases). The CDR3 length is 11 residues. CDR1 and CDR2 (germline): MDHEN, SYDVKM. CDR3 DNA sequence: TGTGCCAGCAGTCTAAAACAGGGCTTTCATTTC. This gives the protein CASSLKQGFHF.

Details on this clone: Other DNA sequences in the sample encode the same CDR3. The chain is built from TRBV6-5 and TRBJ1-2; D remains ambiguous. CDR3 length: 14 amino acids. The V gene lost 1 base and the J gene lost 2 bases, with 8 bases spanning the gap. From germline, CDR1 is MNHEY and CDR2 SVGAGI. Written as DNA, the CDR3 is TGTGCCAGCAGTTACTACCGGGGAAACTATGGCTACACCTTC. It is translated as CASSYYRGNYGYTF.

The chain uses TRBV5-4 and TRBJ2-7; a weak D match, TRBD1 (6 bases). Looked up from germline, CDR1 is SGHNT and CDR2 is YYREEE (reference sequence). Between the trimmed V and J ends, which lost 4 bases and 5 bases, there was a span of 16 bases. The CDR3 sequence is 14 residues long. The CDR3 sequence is CASSVVAGVNEQYF. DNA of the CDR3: TGTGCCAGCAGCGTGGTGGCAGGGGTTAACGAGCAGTACTTC.

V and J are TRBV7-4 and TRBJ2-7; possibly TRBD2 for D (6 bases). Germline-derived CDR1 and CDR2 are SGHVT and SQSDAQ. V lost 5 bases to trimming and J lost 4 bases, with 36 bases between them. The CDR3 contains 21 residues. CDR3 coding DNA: TGTGCCAGCAGCGGCGGGGAGTGCGGGGCCATCCCTCCCGAAAACCGATACGAGCAGTACTTC. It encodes CASSGGECGAIPPENRYEQYF. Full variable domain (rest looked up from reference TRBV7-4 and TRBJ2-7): GAGVSQSPRYKVAKRGRDVALRCDSISGHVTLYWYRQTLGQGSEVLTYSQSDAQRDKSGRPSGRFSAERPERSVSTLKIQRTEQGDSAVYLCASSGGECGAIPPENRYEQYFGPGTRLTVT.

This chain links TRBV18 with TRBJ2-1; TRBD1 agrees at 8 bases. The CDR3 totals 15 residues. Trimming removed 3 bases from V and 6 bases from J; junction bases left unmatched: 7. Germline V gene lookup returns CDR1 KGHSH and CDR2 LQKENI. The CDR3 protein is CASSPLGTGLNEQFF. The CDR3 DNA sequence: TGTGCCAGCTCACCTCTAGGGACAGGACTCAATGAGCAGTTCTTC.

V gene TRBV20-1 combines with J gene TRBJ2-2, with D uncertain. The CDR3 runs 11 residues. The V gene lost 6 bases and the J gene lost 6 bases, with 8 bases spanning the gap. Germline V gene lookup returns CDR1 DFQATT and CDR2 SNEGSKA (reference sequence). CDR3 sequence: CSAASPGELFF. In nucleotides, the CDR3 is TGCAGTGCCGCCTCCCCCGGGGAGCTGTTTTTT.

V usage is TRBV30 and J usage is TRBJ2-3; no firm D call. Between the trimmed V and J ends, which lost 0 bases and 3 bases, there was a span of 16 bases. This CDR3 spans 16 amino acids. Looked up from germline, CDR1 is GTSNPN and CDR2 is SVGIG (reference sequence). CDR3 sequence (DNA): TGTGCCTGGAGTGTCCTCTCCCCTTCTAAAACAGATACGCAGTATTTT. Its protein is CAWSVLSPSKTDTQYF.

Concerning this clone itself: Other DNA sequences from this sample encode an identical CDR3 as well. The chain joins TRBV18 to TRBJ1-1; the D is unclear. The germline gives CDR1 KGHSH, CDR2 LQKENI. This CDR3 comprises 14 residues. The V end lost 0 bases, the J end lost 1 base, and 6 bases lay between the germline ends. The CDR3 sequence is CASSPPVGNTEAFF. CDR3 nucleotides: TGTGCCAGCTCACCACCGGTTGGGAACACTGAAGCTTTCTTT.

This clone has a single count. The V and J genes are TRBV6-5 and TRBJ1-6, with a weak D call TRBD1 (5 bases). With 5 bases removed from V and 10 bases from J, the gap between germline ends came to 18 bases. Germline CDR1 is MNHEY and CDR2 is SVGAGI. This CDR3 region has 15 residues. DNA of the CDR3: TGTGCCAGCAGTCAAATCGGAAGGGGCGGCTCACCCCTCCACTTT. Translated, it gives CASSQIGRGGSPLHF.

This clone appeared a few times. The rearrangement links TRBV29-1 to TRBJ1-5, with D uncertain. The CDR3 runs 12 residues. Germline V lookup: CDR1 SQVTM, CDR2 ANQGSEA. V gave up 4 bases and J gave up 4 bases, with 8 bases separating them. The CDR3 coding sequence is TGCAGCGTTGTTGTGGAAAATCAGCCCCAGCATTTT. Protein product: CSVVVENQPQHF.

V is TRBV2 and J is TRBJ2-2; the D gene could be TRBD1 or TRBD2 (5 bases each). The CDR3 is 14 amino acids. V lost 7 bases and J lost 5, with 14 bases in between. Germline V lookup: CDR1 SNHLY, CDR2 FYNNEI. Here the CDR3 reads CASNLPGRTGELFF. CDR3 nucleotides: TGTGCCAGCAACCTCCCAGGGAGAACCGGGGAGCTGTTTTTT. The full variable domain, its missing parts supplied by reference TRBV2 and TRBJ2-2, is EPEVTQTPSHQVTQMGQEVILRCVPISNHLYFYWYRQILGQKVEFLVSFYNNEISEKSEIFDDQFSVERPDGSNFTLKIRSTKLEDSAMYFCASNLPGRTGELFFGEGSRLTVL.

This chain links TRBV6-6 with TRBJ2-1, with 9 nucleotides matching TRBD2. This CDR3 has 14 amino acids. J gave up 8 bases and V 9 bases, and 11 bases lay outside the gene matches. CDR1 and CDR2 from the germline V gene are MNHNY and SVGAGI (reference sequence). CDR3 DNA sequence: TGTGCCAGTCGCGTGGCGGGGGGGCCCGATGAGCAGTTCTTC. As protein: CASRVAGGPDEQFF.